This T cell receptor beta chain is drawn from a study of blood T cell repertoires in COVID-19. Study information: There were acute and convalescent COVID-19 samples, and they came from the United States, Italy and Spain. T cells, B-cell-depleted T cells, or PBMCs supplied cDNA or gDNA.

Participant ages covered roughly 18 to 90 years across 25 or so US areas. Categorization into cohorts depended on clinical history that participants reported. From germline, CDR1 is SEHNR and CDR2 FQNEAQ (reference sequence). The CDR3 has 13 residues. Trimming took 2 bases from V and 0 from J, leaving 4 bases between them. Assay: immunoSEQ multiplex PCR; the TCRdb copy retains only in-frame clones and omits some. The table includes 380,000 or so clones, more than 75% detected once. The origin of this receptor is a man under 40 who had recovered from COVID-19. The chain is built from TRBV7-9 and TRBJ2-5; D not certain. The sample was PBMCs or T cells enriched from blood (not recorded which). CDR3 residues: CASSLQNQETQYF. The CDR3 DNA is TGTGCCAGCAGCTTACAAAACCAAGAGACCCAGTACTTC.